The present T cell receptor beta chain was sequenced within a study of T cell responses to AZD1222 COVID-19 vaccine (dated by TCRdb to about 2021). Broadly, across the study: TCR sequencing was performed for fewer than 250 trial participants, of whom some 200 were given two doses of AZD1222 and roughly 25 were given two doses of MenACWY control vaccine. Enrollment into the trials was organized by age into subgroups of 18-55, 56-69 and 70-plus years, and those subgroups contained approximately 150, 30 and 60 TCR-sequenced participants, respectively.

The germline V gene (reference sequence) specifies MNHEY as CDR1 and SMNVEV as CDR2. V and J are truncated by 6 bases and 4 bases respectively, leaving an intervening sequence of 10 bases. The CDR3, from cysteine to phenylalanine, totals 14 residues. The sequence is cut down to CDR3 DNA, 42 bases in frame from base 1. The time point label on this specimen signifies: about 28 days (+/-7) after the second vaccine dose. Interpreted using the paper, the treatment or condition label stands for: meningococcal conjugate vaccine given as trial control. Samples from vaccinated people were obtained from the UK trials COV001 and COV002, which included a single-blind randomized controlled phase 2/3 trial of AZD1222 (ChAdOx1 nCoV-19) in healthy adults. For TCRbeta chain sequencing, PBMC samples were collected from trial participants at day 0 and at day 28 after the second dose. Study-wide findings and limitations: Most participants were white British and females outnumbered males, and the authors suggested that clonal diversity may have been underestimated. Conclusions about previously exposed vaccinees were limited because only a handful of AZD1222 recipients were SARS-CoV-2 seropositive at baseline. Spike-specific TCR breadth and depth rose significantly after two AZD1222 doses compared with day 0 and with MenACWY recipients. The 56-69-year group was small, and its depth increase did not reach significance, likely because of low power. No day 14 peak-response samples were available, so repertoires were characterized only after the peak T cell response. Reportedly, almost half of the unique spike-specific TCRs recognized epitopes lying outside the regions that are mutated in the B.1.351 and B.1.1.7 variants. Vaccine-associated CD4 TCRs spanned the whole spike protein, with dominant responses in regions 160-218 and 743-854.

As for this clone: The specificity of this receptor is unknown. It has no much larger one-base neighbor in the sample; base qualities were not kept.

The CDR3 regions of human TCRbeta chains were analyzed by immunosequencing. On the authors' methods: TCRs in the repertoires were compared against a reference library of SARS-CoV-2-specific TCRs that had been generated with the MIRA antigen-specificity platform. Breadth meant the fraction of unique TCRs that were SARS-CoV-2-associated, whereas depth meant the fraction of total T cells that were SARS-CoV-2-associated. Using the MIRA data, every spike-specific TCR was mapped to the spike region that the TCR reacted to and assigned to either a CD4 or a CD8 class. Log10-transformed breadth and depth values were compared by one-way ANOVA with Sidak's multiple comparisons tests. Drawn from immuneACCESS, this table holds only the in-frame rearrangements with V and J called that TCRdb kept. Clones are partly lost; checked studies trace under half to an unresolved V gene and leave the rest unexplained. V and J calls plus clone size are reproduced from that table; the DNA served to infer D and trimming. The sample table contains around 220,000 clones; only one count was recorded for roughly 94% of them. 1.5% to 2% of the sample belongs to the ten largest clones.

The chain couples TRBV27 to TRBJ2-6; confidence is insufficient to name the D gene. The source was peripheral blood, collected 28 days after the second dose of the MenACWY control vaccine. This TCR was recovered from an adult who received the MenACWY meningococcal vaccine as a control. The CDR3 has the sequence CASRRASGANVLTF. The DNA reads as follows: TGTGCCAGCAGACGGGCATCCGGGGCCAACGTCCTGACTTTC. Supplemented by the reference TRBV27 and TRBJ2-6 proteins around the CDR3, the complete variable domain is EAQVTQNPRYLITVTGKKLTVTCSQNMNHEYMSWYRQDPGLGLRQIYYSMNVEVTDKGDVPEGYKVSRKEKRNFPLILESPSPNQTSLYFCASRRASGANVLTFGAGSRLTVL.